Following are 21 T cell receptor beta chains from one sample sequenced in a study of blood T cell repertoires in COVID-19. Libraries were prepared by immunoSEQ multiplex PCR; TCRdb keeps only in-frame clonotypes and omits some of them. The table shows roughly 100,000 clones, with around four fifths occurring only once. The specimen was peripheral blood. The receptors derive from a man in his 60s with active or convalescent COVID-19.

The chain couples TRBV9 to TRBJ1-1; TRBD1 is a possible D gene (5 bases). Germline V gene data show CDR1 as SGDLS and CDR2 as YYNGEE. V was cut by 2 bases and J by 4 bases, with 12 bases left in between. This CDR3 has 14 residues. The CDR3 here is CASSVGGAATEAFF. The CDR3 DNA sequence: TGTGCCAGCAGCGTGGGCGGGGCGGCCACTGAAGCTTTCTTT.

The gene calls are TRBV7-2 and TRBJ2-3; 11 bases are a match to TRBD2. J lost 0 bases, V lost 1 base, and 0 bases had no gene match. This CDR3 has 16 amino acids. Germline V gives CDR1 SGHTA, CDR2 FQGNSA. The CDR3 spells CASSLGLAGSTDTQYF. CDR3 sequence (DNA): TGTGCCAGCAGCTTAGGACTAGCGGGGAGCACAGATACGCAGTATTTT.

The chain carries TRBV19 and TRBJ2-3, with 7 positions matching TRBD2. After removal of 9 bases from V and 3 bases from J, the junction contained 9 bases not matched to a gene. Germline V CDR1 and CDR2: LNHDA, SQIVND (reference sequence). CDR3 length: 14 residues. The CDR3 sequence is CASRGAGGTDTQYF. The CDR3, as DNA: TGTGCCAGCCGGGGAGCCGGGGGGACAGATACGCAGTATTTT.

This chain links TRBV11-3 with TRBJ2-5; D is unclear. V was cut by 2 bases and J by 2 bases, with 6 bases left in between. There are 13 residues in the CDR3. Germline V CDR1 and CDR2: SGHNT, YENEEA. Here the CDR3 DNA reads TGTGCCAGCAGCTTAAGAGGTCAAGAGACCCAGTACTTC. It codes for CASSLRGQETQYF. Full variable domain (outside the CDR3, taken from reference TRBV11-3 and TRBJ2-5): EAGVVQSPRYKIIEKKQPVAFWCNPISGHNTLYWYLQNLGQGPELLIRYENEEAVDDSQLPKDRFSAERLKGVDSTLKIQPAELGDSAVYLCASSLRGQETQYFGPGTRLLVL.

V is TRBV2 and J is TRBJ1-3, with 8 bases aligning to TRBD1. Trimming removed 6 bases from V and 4 bases from J; junction bases left unmatched: 20. The germline CDR1 and CDR2 sequences are SNHLY and FYNNEI. The CDR3 contains 19 residues. The CDR3, as DNA: TGTGCCAGCAGCGTCGTGTTGGCAGGGGGCGCGTTTGCCGGAAACACCATATATTTT. Protein product: CASSVVLAGGAFAGNTIYF.

Here the CDR3 reads CASSVGTSGRNTGELFF. The CDR3 region has the DNA TGTGCCAGCAGCGTTGGGACTAGCGGGAGAAACACCGGGGAGCTGTTTTTT. The gene calls are TRBV9 and TRBJ2-2; 14 bases align to TRBD2. Germline loops: CDR1 SGDLS, CDR2 YYNGEE. V lost 2 bases to trimming and J lost 2 bases; unmatched junction nucleotides: 2. The CDR3 is 17 amino acids.

The V call is TRBV5-1, the J call TRBJ2-1; 7 positions agree with TRBD1. Germline V gene data show CDR1 as SGHRS and CDR2 as YFSETQ. With V trimmed by 5 bases and J by 1 base, 15 bases remained unmatched. CDR3 length equals 18 residues. The CDR3 is CASRFEGALSRSYNEQFF. The CDR3 nucleotides read TGCGCCAGCAGGTTTGAGGGGGCGTTAAGTAGGTCCTACAATGAGCAGTTCTTC.

V is TRBV2 and J is TRBJ1-2; no firm D call. V was shortened by 3 bases and J by 8 bases, with 19 bases between the two germline ends. This CDR3 is built from 15 residues. Germline CDR1 and CDR2: SNHLY and FYNNEI. CDR3 DNA sequence: TGTGCCAGCAGTGATGTGGCCCGCGGGGTAGGGGGCTACACCTTC. Translation: CASSDVARGVGGYTF.

The V and J genes are TRBV7-9 and TRBJ2-3, with D possibly TRBD1 on 6 matching bases. CDR3 length: 13 residues. Germline CDR1 and CDR2: SEHNR and FQNEAQ (reference sequence). Trimming stripped 5 bases from V and 3 bases from J, with 9 bases between. The DNA of the CDR3 is TGTGCCAGCAGCGACCAGGGGACAGATACGCAGTATTTT. Translated, it gives CASSDQGTDTQYF.

This clone came up many times. The V gene is TRBV24-1, the J gene TRBJ2-3, with TRBD2 matching over 8 bases. The CDR3 runs 16 residues. V trimming: 0 bases; J trimming: 2 bases; junction bases outside the gene matches: 3. Germline V lookup: CDR1 KGHDR, CDR2 SFDVKD. The CDR3 nucleotides read TGTGCCACCAGTGATTTGGCGGGAGGACTCACAGATACGCAGTATTTT. Amino acids: CATSDLAGGLTDTQYF.

The rearrangement joins TRBV11-3 to TRBJ2-1; TRBD2 agrees at 10 bases. Germline values: CDR1 SGHNT, CDR2 YENEEA. With 0 bases clipped from V and 6 bases from J, the junction kept 5 bases outside the gene matches. The CDR3 is made up of 16 amino acids. The CDR3 spells CASSLEFSGGSNEQFF. Written as DNA, the CDR3 is TGTGCCAGCAGCTTAGAGTTTAGCGGGGGGAGCAATGAGCAGTTCTTC.

The chain links TRBV7-9 to TRBJ1-2; D might be TRBD1 (6 bases). V was cut by 7 bases and J by 2 bases, with 11 bases left in between. CDR3 length equals 13 residues. CDR1 is SEHNR and CDR2 is FQNEAQ in the germline V gene (reference sequence). The CDR3 reads CASKIGTNYGYTF. CDR3 coding DNA: TGTGCCAGCAAAATCGGGACAAACTATGGCTACACCTTC.

The chain links TRBV6-1 to TRBJ2-7; 10 bases line up with TRBD1. Unmatched junction bases numbered 4, after V lost 3 bases and J lost 5 bases. Germline V gives CDR1 MNHNS, CDR2 SASEGT. This CDR3 has 14 amino acids. In nucleotides, the CDR3 is TGTGCCAGCAGTGAGACAGGGGGCGAGGACGAGCAGTACTTC. This gives the protein CASSETGGEDEQYF.

This chain links TRBV7-9 with TRBJ2-7; 10 positions agree with TRBD1. The V segment lost 4 bases and the J segment 2 bases; nucleotides outside the gene matches: 8. Germline V gene sequence: CDR1 SEHNR, CDR2 FQNEAQ (reference sequence). The CDR3 contains 16 residues. CDR3 nucleotide sequence: TGTGCCAGCAGCTCTCCTACCGGGACAGGGGCCTACGAGCAGTACTTC. This encodes CASSSPTGTGAYEQYF.

This clone was found many times. This chain uses TRBV6-6 with TRBJ2-5; 9 bases agree with TRBD1. The germline V gene encodes CDR1 MNHNY and CDR2 SVGAGI (reference sequence). This CDR3 contains 15 residues. Germline trimming cut 6 bases from V and 5 bases from J; bases unmatched to any gene: 10. This CDR3 is CASRPGQGSVETQYF. The DNA of the CDR3 is TGTGCCAGCAGGCCGGGACAGGGTTCGGTGGAGACCCAGTACTTC.

The chain combines TRBV7-2 with TRBJ1-2, with a possible D match to TRBD1 (5 bases). The CDR3 is 14 amino acids. Germline CDR1 and CDR2: SGHTA and FQGNSA. V was clipped by 8 bases and J by 8 bases, with 21 bases between them. The CDR3 coding sequence is TGTGCCAGCGCATCCACGGGGGTAAGGGGCGGCTACACCTTC. Protein product: CASASTGVRGGYTF.

The chain links TRBV27 to TRBJ2-3, with a possible D match to TRBD2 (7 bases). The CDR3 is 17 amino acids. From germline, CDR1 is MNHEY and CDR2 SMNVEV (reference sequence). The V end was cut by 3 bases, the J end by 2 bases, with 18 bases between. The CDR3 region has the DNA TGTGCCAGCAGTTTGGGTTGGGGGGGACACACCACAGATACGCAGTATTTT. It translates to CASSLGWGGHTTDTQYF.

The J gene is TRBJ2-5, the V gene TRBV24-1; 13 nucleotides agree with TRBD2. The CDR3 consists of 19 residues. After removal of 0 bases from V and 2 bases from J, the junction contained 8 bases not matched to a gene. Germline V gene data show CDR1 as KGHDR and CDR2 as SFDVKD. The CDR3 here is CATSDLQEGLAGRQETQYF. CDR3 DNA sequence: TGTGCCACCAGTGATTTGCAGGAGGGACTAGCGGGACGACAAGAGACCCAGTACTTC.

The J gene is TRBJ1-2, the V gene TRBV11-2; possible D gene TRBD1, 6 bases. Germline assignment: CDR1 SGHAT and CDR2 FQNNGV. Between the trimmed V and J ends, which lost 4 bases and 4 bases, there was a span of 16 bases. This CDR3 is 15 amino acids long. CDR3 loop: CASSWHRARGYGYTF. CDR3 bases: TGTGCCAGCAGCTGGCACAGGGCGAGGGGCTATGGCTACACCTTC.

This sequence joins TRBV3-1 (or the pseudogene TRBV3-2) and TRBJ2-2; 12 bases are a match to TRBD2. Germline lookup yields CDR1 LGHDT and CDR2 YNNKEL (reference sequence). Unmatched junction bases numbered 6, after V lost 2 bases and J lost 5 bases. This CDR3 region has 17 residues. CDR3: CASSQRRLAGATGELFF. CDR3 nucleotide sequence: TGTGCCAGCAGCCAACGGAGACTAGCGGGAGCTACCGGGGAGCTGTTTTTT.

The J gene is TRBJ1-2, the V gene TRBV28, with 7 bases fitting TRBD1. CDR1 and CDR2 (germline): MDHEN, SYDVKM. Germline trimming cut 7 bases from V and 4 bases from J; bases unmatched to any gene: 9. The CDR3 runs to 14 residues. The chain's CDR3 is CASTRGGGIYGYTF. The CDR3 nucleotides read TGTGCCAGCACTAGAGGGGGCGGCATCTATGGCTACACCTTC.